These 19 T cell receptor beta chains were sequenced from one sample in a study of blood T cell repertoires in COVID-19. Only in-frame clones appear in the TCRdb table, and some are missing; sequencing was by immunoSEQ multiplex PCR. The sample has roughly 190,000 clones, less than 90% seen once. Source material: peripheral blood. The receptors stem from a woman in her fifties or sixties with COVID-19, enrolled during active disease.

The genes are TRBV24-1 and TRBJ1-2; 9 bases agree with TRBD1. The CDR3 consists of 15 residues. V shed 2 bases, J shed 4 bases, and the junction held 4 bases outside the gene matches. Germline CDR1 is KGHDR and CDR2 is SFDVKD. The CDR3 region has the DNA TGTGCCACCAGTGATTACAGGGGGCAGGTCTATGGCTACACCTTC. It codes for CATSDYRGQVYGYTF.

The genes are TRBV7-9 and TRBJ2-1; weak D call: TRBD2 (6 bases). The ends were cut back, 2 bases at V and 5 bases at J, with 10 bases in the middle. Germline assignment: CDR1 SEHNR and CDR2 FQNEAQ (reference sequence). The CDR3 totals 14 residues. This CDR3 reads CASSLRRVNNEQFF. DNA of the CDR3: TGTGCCAGCAGCTTAAGGAGGGTAAACAATGAGCAGTTCTTC.

The gene calls are TRBV6-6 and TRBJ2-5; 7 nucleotides agree with TRBD2. Trimming cost V 7 bases and J 4 bases; bases outside gene matches: 3. CDR3 size: 12 residues. Germline loops: CDR1 MNHNY, CDR2 SVGAGI (reference sequence). The CDR3 nucleotides are TGTGCCAGCACCGTAGCGGGAGAGACCCAGTACTTC. As protein: CASTVAGETQYF.

The V and J genes are TRBV30 and TRBJ2-1, with no clear D. Germline lookup yields CDR1 GTSNPN and CDR2 SVGIG (reference sequence). This CDR3 has 12 residues. V lost 6 bases and J 7 bases, leaving 13 bases between the germline ends. CDR3 nucleotides: TGTGCCTGTCCTCGCCCCGGGAATGAGCAGTTCTTC. Protein: CACPRPGNEQFF.

This chain joins TRBV7-2 and TRBJ2-3, with 15 positions matching TRBD2. With V trimmed by 2 bases and J by 4 bases, 4 bases remained unmatched. Germline-derived CDR1 and CDR2 are SGHTA and FQGNSA. The CDR3 has 17 residues. The CDR3 is CASSLRTSGRAADTQYF. The CDR3, as DNA: TGTGCCAGCAGCTTACGGACTAGCGGGAGGGCCGCAGATACGCAGTATTTT. Filled out from reference TRBV7-2 and TRBJ2-3, the complete variable domain reads GAGVSQSPSNKVTEKGKDVELRCDPISGHTALYWYRQSLGQGLEFLIYFQGNSAPDKSGLPSDRFSAERTGGSVSTLTIQRTQQEDSAVYLCASSLRTSGRAADTQYFGPGTRLTVL.

This CDR3 is CASSSGTRSGYEQYF. The CDR3 DNA is TGTGCCAGCAGTTCAGGGACTAGGAGCGGCTACGAGCAGTACTTC. The V and J genes are TRBV6-5 and TRBJ2-7, with 8 nucleotides matching TRBD2. The germline gives CDR1 MNHEY, CDR2 SVGAGI. The J segment lost 3 bases and the V segment lost 4 bases, leaving 8 bases of the junction unmatched. The CDR3 covers 15 residues.

The rearrangement joins TRBV6-6 to TRBJ2-7, with D possibly being TRBD1 (5 bases). V was clipped by 6 bases and J by 1 base, with 13 bases between them. CDR3 length: 14 residues. Germline-derived CDR1 and CDR2 are MNHNY and SVGAGI (reference sequence). In DNA form, the CDR3 reads TGTGCCAGCAGCCCTACAGGCCCATCCTACGAGCAGTACTTC. This encodes CASSPTGPSYEQYF.

The sample holds one count of this clone. The chain employs TRBV30 and TRBJ2-2; 9 positions agree with TRBD1. The V gene's germline CDR1 is GTSNPN and CDR2 SVGIG (reference sequence). Unmatched junction bases numbered 12, after V lost 5 bases and J lost 5 bases. The length of the CDR3 is 16 residues. CDR3 nucleotide sequence: TGTGCCTGGGGGGCCGGGACAGGGTTGGTAACCGGGGAGCTGTTTTTT. The encoded protein is CAWGAGTGLVTGELFF.

The chain joins TRBV29-1 to TRBJ1-5; the match to TRBD1 covers 8 bases. With 4 bases clipped from V and 4 bases from J, the junction kept 0 bases outside the gene matches. CDR1 is SQVTM and CDR2 is ANQGSEA in the germline V gene. This CDR3 has 12 amino acids. The CDR3 sequence is CSVGTGNQPQHF. CDR3 DNA sequence: TGCAGCGTTGGGACAGGGAATCAGCCCCAGCATTTT.

The gene calls are TRBV9 and TRBJ1-2, with 10 nucleotides matching TRBD1. J gave up 6 bases and V 2 bases, and 7 bases lay outside the gene matches. Germline assignment: CDR1 SGDLS and CDR2 YYNGEE. The CDR3 is made up of 15 amino acids. The CDR3 spells CASSVNVGTGDGYTF. The CDR3 region has the DNA TGTGCCAGCAGCGTGAACGTCGGGACAGGGGATGGCTACACCTTC. Full variable domain (outside the CDR3, taken from reference TRBV9 and TRBJ1-2): DSGVTQTPKHLITATGQRVTLRCSPRSGDLSVYWYQQSLDQGLQFLIQYYNGEERAKGNILERFSAQQFPDLHSELNLSSLELGDSALYFCASSVNVGTGDGYTFGSGTRLTVV.

The sample holds many counts of this clone. The rearrangement links TRBV10-1 to TRBJ1-5; D remains ambiguous. The CDR3 is made up of 11 amino acids. Germline-derived CDR1 and CDR2 are WNHNN and SYGVQD (reference sequence). The V end lost 6 bases, the J end lost 5 bases, and 5 bases lay between the germline ends. CDR3 DNA sequence: TGCGCCAGCAGCATTTATCAGCCCCAGCATTTT. Its protein product is CASSIYQPQHF.

This chain connects TRBV24-1 to TRBJ1-2; no definite D call. Trimming shortened V by 4 bases and J by 2 bases, and 13 bases separated the two germline ends. This CDR3 has 15 residues. The germline V gene has CDR1 KGHDR and CDR2 SFDVKD. CDR3 in amino acids: CATSDPIGENYGYTF. The CDR3 DNA follows: TGTGCCACCAGTGACCCCATTGGGGAGAACTATGGCTACACCTTC.

The chain combines TRBV9 with TRBJ1-4; a possible D gene is TRBD1 (5 bases). V gave up 0 bases and J gave up 8 bases, with 14 bases separating them. Germline V gives CDR1 SGDLS, CDR2 YYNGEE. CDR3 length: 15 amino acids. The CDR3 bases are TGTGCCAGCAGCGTAGTCTCGGGGGATGGAGAAAAACTGTTTTTT. This codes for CASSVVSGDGEKLFF.

This rearrangement joins TRBV29-1 to TRBJ1-3; a weak D match, TRBD1 (6 bases). The CDR3 covers 13 residues. Per germline, CDR1 SQVTM and CDR2 ANQGSEA. V lost 7 bases to trimming and J lost 0 bases, with 10 bases between them. CDR3 nucleotides: TGCAGCGCCGCAGGGGACTCTGGAAACACCATATATTTT. The encoded protein is CSAAGDSGNTIYF.

In this sample, this clone turned up a few times. V gene TRBV10-1 combines with J gene TRBJ2-7; 7 bases align to TRBD1. CDR3 size: 14 residues. Germline loops: CDR1 WNHNN, CDR2 SYGVQD (reference sequence). V trimming: 4 bases; J trimming: 2 bases; junction bases outside the gene matches: 5. As DNA, the CDR3 is TGCGCCAGCAGTGGGATAGACAGGGCCTACGAGCAGTACTTC. It specifies CASSGIDRAYEQYF.

V usage is TRBV7-3 and J usage is TRBJ2-1, with 11 bases lining up with TRBD2. Germline CDR1 reads SGHTA; CDR2 reads FQGTGA. Trimming cost V 2 bases and J 7 bases; bases outside gene matches: 13. The CDR3 contains 18 residues. The CDR3 DNA sequence: TGTGCCAGCAGCTTACAGGGACTAGGTGCTAGCGGGAGGAATGAGCAGTTCTTC. This gives the protein CASSLQGLGASGRNEQFF.

V is TRBV7-2 and J is TRBJ1-5; D is ambiguous. The germline V gene has CDR1 SGHTA and CDR2 FQGNSA. V lost 2 bases and J 3 bases, leaving 8 bases between the germline ends. The CDR3 extends over 14 amino acids. The CDR3 nucleotides are TGTGCCAGCAGCTTACAAGCCAACAATCAGCCCCAGCATTTT. It is translated as CASSLQANNQPQHF.

The chain has TRBV5-4 and TRBJ2-1; 11 bases are a match to TRBD2. The V gene end was trimmed by 4 bases and the J gene end by 0 bases; junction bases not matched to a gene: 12. Germline loops: CDR1 SGHNT, CDR2 YYREEE (reference sequence). The CDR3 spans 19 residues. This CDR3 reads CASSVPPGTSGLSYNEQFF. In nucleotides, the CDR3 is TGTGCCAGCAGCGTCCCCCCCGGGACTAGCGGACTCTCCTACAATGAGCAGTTCTTC.

The chain is built from TRBV2 and TRBJ2-1; possibly TRBD2 for D (6 bases). Per the germline V gene, CDR1 is SNHLY and CDR2 is FYNNEI. V shed 5 bases and J shed 7 bases, with 12 bases lying between them. The CDR3 runs 13 residues. CDR3 in amino acids: CASSQPTRNEQFF. In nucleotides, the CDR3 is TGTGCCAGCAGTCAACCGACTAGGAATGAGCAGTTCTTC.